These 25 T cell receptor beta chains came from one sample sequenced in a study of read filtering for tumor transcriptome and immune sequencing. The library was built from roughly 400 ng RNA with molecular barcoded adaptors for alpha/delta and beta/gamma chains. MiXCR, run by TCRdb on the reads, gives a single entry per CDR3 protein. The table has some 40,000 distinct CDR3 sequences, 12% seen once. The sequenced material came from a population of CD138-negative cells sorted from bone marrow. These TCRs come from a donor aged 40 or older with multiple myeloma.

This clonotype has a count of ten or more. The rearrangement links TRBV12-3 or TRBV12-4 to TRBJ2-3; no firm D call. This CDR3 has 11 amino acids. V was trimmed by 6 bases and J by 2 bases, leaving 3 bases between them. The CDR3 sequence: CASSNTDTQYF. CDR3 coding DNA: TGTGCCAGCAGCAACACAGATACGCAGTATTTT.

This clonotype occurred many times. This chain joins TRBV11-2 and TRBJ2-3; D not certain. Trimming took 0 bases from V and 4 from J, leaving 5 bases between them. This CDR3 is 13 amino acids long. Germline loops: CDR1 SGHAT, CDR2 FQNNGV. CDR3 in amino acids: CASSLDLSDTQYF. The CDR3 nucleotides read TGTGCCAGCAGCTTAGACTTATCAGATACGCAGTATTTT.

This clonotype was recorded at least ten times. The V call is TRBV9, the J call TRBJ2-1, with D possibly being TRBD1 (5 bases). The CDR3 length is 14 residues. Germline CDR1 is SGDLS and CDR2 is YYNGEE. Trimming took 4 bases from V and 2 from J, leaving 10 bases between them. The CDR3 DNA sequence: TGTGCCAGCAGCCTGGGGCTTACCTACAATGAGCAGTTCTTC. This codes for CASSLGLTYNEQFF.

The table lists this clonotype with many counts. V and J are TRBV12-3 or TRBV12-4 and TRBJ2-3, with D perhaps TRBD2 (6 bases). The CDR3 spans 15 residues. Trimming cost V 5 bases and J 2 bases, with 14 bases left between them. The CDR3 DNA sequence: TGTGCCAGCAGTCCGATCCTAGCGCTCACAGATACGCAGTATTTT. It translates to CASSPILALTDTQYF.

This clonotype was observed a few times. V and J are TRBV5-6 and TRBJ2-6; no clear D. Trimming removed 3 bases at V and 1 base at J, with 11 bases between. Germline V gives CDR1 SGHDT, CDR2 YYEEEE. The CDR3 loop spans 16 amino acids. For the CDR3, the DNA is TGTGCCAGCAGCTCTTTATTCATTTCTGGGGCCAACGTCCTGACTTTC. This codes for CASSSLFISGANVLTF.

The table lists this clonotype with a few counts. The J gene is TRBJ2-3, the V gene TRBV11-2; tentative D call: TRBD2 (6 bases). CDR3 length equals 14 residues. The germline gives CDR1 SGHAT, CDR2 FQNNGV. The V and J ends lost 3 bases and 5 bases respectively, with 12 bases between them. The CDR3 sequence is CASSLGTGIDTQYF. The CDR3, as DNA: TGTGCCAGCAGCTTGGGGACTGGTATAGATACGCAGTATTTT.

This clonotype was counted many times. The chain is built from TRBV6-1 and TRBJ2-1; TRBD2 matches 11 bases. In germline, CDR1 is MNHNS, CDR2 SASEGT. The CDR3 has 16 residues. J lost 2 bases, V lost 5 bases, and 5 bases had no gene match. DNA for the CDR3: TGTGCCAGCAGTAAGGTACTAGCGGGGGCCTACAATGAGCAGTTCTTC. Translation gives CASSKVLAGAYNEQFF.

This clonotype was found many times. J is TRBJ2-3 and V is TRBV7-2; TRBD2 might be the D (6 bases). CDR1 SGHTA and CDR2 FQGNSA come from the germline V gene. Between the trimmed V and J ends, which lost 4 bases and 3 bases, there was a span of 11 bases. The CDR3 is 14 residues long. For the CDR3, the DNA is TGTGCCAGCAGCTACGTCGGGGGTACAGATACGCAGTATTTT. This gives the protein CASSYVGGTDTQYF.

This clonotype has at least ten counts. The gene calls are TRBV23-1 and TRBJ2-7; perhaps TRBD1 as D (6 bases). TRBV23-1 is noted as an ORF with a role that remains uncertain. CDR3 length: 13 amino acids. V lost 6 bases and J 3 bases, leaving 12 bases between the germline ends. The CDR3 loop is CASRRQAYYEQYF. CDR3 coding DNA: TGCGCCAGCAGGCGACAGGCTTACTACGAGCAGTACTTC.

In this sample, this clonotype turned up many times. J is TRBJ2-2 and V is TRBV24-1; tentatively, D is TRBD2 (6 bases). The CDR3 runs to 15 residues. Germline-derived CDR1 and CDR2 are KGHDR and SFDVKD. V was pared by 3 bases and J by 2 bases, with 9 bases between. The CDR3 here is CATSDPGVNTGELFF. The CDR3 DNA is TGTGCCACCAGTGATCCGGGGGTCAACACCGGGGAGCTGTTTTTT.

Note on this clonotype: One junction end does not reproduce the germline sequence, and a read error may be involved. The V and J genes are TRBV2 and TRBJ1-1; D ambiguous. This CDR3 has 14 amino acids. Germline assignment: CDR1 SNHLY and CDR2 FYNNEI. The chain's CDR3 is CASGDVRKNSEASF. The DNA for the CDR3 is TGTGCCAGCGGTGATGTCAGGAAAAACTCTGAAGCTTCCTTT.

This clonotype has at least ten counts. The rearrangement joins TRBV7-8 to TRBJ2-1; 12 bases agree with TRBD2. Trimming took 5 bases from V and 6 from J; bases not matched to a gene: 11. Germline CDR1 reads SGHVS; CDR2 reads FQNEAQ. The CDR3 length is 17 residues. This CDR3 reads CASSQTSGGLRSNEQFF. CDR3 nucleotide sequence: TGTGCCAGCAGCCAGACTAGCGGGGGCCTAAGAAGCAATGAGCAGTTCTTC.

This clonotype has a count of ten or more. The CDR3, as DNA: TGCGCCAGCAGCCCCCTACAGGGGCGGGCTGAGCAGTTCTTC. This gives the protein CASSPLQGRAEQFF. The genes are TRBV5-1 and TRBJ2-1, with 7 positions matching TRBD1. CDR1 and CDR2 from the germline V gene are SGHRS and YFSETQ. The CDR3 contains 14 residues. The V gene end was trimmed by 4 bases and the J gene end by 9 bases; junction bases not matched to a gene: 10. Based on the CDR3 plus reference TRBV5-1 and TRBJ2-1, the full variable domain is KAGVTQTPRYLIKTRGQQVTLSCSPISGHRSVSWYQQTPGQGLQFLFEYFSETQRNKGNFPGRFSGRQFSNSRSEMNVSTLELGDSALYLCASSPLQGRAEQFFGPGTRLTVL.

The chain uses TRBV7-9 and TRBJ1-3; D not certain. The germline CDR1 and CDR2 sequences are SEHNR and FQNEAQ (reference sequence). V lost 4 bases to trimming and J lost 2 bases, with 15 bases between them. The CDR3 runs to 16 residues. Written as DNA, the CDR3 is TGTGCCAGCAGCTCCACGAGTATGTGGGCTGGAAACACCATATATTTT. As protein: CASSSTSMWAGNTIYF.

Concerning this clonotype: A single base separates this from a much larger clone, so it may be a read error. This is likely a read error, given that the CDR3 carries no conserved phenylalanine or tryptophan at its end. CDR3 sequence reads: CASSPGQGAGGTEAFL. The CDR3 DNA reads as TGTGCCAGCAGCCCGGGACAGGGGGCAGGTGGCACTGAAGCTTTCCTT. V gene TRBV6-5 combines with J gene TRBJ1-1; TRBD1 matches 12 bases. Germline CDR1 is MNHEY and CDR2 is SVGAGI. V dropped 6 bases and J dropped 4; count of bases not matched to a gene: 9. This CDR3 region has 16 residues.

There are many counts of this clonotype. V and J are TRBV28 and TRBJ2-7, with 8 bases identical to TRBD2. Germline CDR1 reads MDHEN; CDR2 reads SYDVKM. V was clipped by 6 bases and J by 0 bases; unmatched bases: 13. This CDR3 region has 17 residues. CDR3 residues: CASRTGGDGTSSYEQYF. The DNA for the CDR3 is TGTGCCAGCAGAACGGGAGGGGACGGGACAAGCTCCTACGAGCAGTACTTC. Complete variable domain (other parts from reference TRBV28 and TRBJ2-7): DVKVTQSSRYLVKRTGEKVFLECVQDMDHENMFWYRQDPGLGLRLIYFSYDVKMKEKGDIPEGYSVSREKKERFSLILESASTNQTSMYLCASRTGGDGTSSYEQYFGPGTRLTVT.

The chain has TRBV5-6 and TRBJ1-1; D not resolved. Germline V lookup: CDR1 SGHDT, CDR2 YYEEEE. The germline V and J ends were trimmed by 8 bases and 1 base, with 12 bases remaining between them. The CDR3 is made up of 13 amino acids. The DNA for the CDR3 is TGTGCCAGTATTGGCACCCCGAACACTGAAGCTTTCTTT. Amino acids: CASIGTPNTEAFF.

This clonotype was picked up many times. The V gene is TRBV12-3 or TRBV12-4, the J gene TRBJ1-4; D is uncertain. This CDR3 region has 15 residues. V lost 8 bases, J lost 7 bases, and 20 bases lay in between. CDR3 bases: TGTGCCAGCGCGGCCTTTACGGCTGTCGTTGAAAAACTGTTTTTT. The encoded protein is CASAAFTAVVEKLFF.

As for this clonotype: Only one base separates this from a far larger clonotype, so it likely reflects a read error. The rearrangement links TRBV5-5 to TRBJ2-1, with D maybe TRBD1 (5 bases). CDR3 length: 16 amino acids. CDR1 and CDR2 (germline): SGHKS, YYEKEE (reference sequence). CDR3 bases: TGCGCCAGCAGCTTGCCCAGGGTCTCCTCCTACAGTGAGCAGTTCTTC. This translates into CASSLPRVSSYSEQFF.

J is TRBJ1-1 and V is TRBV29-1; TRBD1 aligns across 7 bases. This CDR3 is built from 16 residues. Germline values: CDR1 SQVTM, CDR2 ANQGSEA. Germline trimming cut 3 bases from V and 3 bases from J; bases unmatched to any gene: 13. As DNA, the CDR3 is TGCAGCGTTGAGAGGGGGCTGGTGAAGAGGGACACTGAAGCTTTCTTT. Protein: CSVERGLVKRDTEAFF.

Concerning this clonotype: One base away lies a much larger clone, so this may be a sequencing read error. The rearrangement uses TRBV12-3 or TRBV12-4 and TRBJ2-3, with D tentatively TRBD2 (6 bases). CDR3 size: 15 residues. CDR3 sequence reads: CARSPILALTDTQYF. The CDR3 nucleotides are TGTGCCCGCAGTCCGATCCTAGCGCTCACAGATACGCAGTATTTT.

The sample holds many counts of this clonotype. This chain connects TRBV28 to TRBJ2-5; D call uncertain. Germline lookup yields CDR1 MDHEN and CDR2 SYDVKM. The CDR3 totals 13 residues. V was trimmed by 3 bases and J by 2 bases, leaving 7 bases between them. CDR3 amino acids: CASSFFGQETQYF. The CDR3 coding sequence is TGTGCCAGCAGTTTCTTTGGGCAAGAGACCCAGTACTTC.

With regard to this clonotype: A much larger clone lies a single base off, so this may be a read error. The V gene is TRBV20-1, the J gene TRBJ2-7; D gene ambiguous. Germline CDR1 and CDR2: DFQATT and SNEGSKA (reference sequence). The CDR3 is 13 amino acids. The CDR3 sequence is CGASDGTFNEQYF. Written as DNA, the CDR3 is TGCGGTGCTAGTGACGGAACATTCAATGAGCAGTACTTC.

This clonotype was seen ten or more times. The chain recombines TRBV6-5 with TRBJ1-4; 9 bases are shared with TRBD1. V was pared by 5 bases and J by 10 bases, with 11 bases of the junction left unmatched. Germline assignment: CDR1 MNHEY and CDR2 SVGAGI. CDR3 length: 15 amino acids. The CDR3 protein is CASSRQGTGPRKLFF. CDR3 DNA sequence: TGTGCCAGCAGTCGGCAAGGGACAGGGCCCAGAAAACTGTTTTTT.

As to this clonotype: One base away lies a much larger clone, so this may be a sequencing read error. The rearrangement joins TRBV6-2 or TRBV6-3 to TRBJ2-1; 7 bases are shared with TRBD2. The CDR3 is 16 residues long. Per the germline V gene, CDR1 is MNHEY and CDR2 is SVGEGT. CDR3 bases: TGTGCCAGCAGTTCAAAGCGGGGCCTCTCCTACAATGAGCGGTTCTTC. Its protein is CASSSKRGLSYNERFF.